Listed here are 19 T cell receptor beta chains from one sample, sequenced in a study of blood T cell repertoires in COVID-19. TCRdb's table, derived via immunoSEQ multiplex PCR, lists solely in-frame clones and lacks some. Among hundreds of thousands of clones, about 90% were seen once, and the ten largest hold 0.9% to 1.2%. Sequenced material: PBMCs or T cells enriched from blood (not recorded which). These receptors came from a woman in her twenties or thirties who had recovered from COVID-19.

The chain carries TRBV7-6 and TRBJ1-2, with 8 bases identical to TRBD1. CDR3 size: 13 residues. The germline gives CDR1 SGHVS, CDR2 FNYEAQ. Trimming took 4 bases from V and 6 from J; bases not matched to a gene: 4. DNA for the CDR3: TGTGCCAGCAGCTCTGACAGGGGCGATGGCTACACCTTC. Encoded protein: CASSSDRGDGYTF.

The chain joins TRBV7-8 to TRBJ2-3; 10 nucleotides line up with TRBD2. With 2 bases clipped from V and 4 bases from J, the junction kept 9 bases outside the gene matches. The CDR3 spans 17 residues. The germline V gene has CDR1 SGHVS and CDR2 FQNEAQ. The DNA of the CDR3 is TGTGCCAGCAGCTTATCACTAGCGGGGAGTCAGGCAGATACGCAGTATTTT. This encodes CASSLSLAGSQADTQYF.

The rearrangement links TRBV3-1 (or the pseudogene TRBV3-2) to TRBJ1-6; D unclear. The CDR3 loop spans 12 amino acids. CDR1 is LGHDT and CDR2 is YNNKEL in the germline V gene (reference sequence). V lost 3 bases, J lost 7 bases, and 4 bases lay in between. As DNA, the CDR3 is TGTGCCAGCAGCCACCTCAATTCACCCCTCCACTTT. Encoded protein: CASSHLNSPLHF.

The genes are TRBV30 and TRBJ2-3, with 7 bases lining up with TRBD2. V gave up 1 base and J gave up 4 bases; unmatched junction bases: 23. CDR1 GTSNPN and CDR2 SVGIG come from the germline V gene (reference sequence). This CDR3 comprises 20 residues. CDR3: CAWSGGSPGGFGGTADTQYF. DNA for the CDR3: TGTGCCTGGAGTGGTGGTTCACCCGGGGGTTTCGGGGGGACGGCAGATACGCAGTATTTT. The variable domain in full, completed from reference TRBV30 and TRBJ2-3, reads SQTIHQWPATLVQPVGSPLSLECTVEGTSNPNLYWYRQAAGRGLQLLFYSVGIGQISSEVPQNLSASRPQDRQFILSSKKLLLSDSGFYLCAWSGGSPGGFGGTADTQYFGPGTRLTVL.

The chain has TRBV5-1 and TRBJ2-5; a weak D match, TRBD2 (5 bases). The ends were cut back, 0 bases at V and 1 base at J, with 7 bases in the middle. The CDR3 covers 14 residues. The germline V gene has CDR1 SGHRS and CDR2 YFSETQ. The CDR3 coding sequence is TGCGCCAGCAGCTTGGCCGGGATCCAAGAGACCCAGTACTTC. Translating gives CASSLAGIQETQYF.

J is TRBJ1-2 and V is TRBV3-1 (or the pseudogene TRBV3-2); D possibly corresponds to TRBD1 (5 bases). Germline assignment: CDR1 LGHDT and CDR2 YNNKEL (reference sequence). V dropped 2 bases and J dropped 8 bases, with 12 bases sitting between them. The CDR3 covers 13 residues. This CDR3 reads CASSQRRGGGYTF. DNA of the CDR3: TGTGCCAGCAGCCAAAGGAGGGGAGGAGGCTACACCTTC.

The chain employs TRBV4-1 and TRBJ1-1, with 11 nucleotides matching TRBD1. CDR3 size: 18 residues. The germline V gene encodes CDR1 MGHRA and CDR2 YSYEKL. With 0 bases clipped from V and 1 base from J, the junction kept 7 bases outside the gene matches. The DNA of the CDR3 is TGCGCCAGCAGCCAAGATAGAGGACAGGGGGCCCCGAACACTGAAGCTTTCTTT. Protein sequence: CASSQDRGQGAPNTEAFF.

V gene TRBV5-1 combines with J gene TRBJ2-5, with 7 positions matching TRBD1. The ends lost 4 bases at V and 6 bases at J; junction bases unmatched: 9. Germline V gives CDR1 SGHRS, CDR2 YFSETQ. This CDR3 is built from 14 residues. The CDR3 loop reads CASSGGTEIKTQYF. CDR3 coding DNA: TGCGCCAGCAGCGGTGGGACAGAAATCAAGACCCAGTACTTC.

The CDR3 spells CASSWGTGYNSPLHF. CDR3 bases: TGTGCCAGCAGTTGGGGGACAGGGTATAATTCACCCCTCCACTTT. The chain joins TRBV28 to TRBJ1-6; 9 positions agree with TRBD1. The junction had 2 bases not matched to a gene; V was cut back by 4 bases and J by 4 bases. Germline CDR1 and CDR2: MDHEN and SYDVKM. This CDR3 comprises 15 residues.

The chain is built from TRBV12-3 or TRBV12-4 and TRBJ2-7; 11 nucleotides agree with TRBD1. V trimming: 4 bases; J trimming: 6 bases; junction bases outside the gene matches: 2. The CDR3 loop spans 13 amino acids. DNA for the CDR3: TGTGCCAGCAGTTCGGACAGGGGGCTCGAGCAGTACTTC. The encoded protein is CASSSDRGLEQYF.

The chain recombines TRBV7-2 with TRBJ1-2; D unresolved. CDR1 SGHTA and CDR2 FQGNSA come from the germline V gene. CDR3 size: 16 residues. Deletions cut 0 bases from V and 3 bases from J, with 14 bases between. The CDR3 DNA follows: TGTGCCAGCAGCTTAGCGAACCCGGGGTTGGACTATGGCTACACCTTC. Protein sequence: CASSLANPGLDYGYTF.

The chain links TRBV7-9 to TRBJ2-7; D might be TRBD1 (6 bases). The CDR3 is 14 amino acids. The V gene lost 6 bases and the J gene lost 3 bases, with 15 bases spanning the gap. The germline V gene has CDR1 SEHNR and CDR2 FQNEAQ (reference sequence). In DNA form, the CDR3 reads TGTGCCAGCAGTTTCCGGGACAACTTCTACGAGCAGTACTTC. Protein: CASSFRDNFYEQYF.

V is TRBV28 and J is TRBJ2-7, with 7 bases matching TRBD1. J gave up 5 bases and V 2 bases, and 3 bases lay outside the gene matches. Germline values: CDR1 MDHEN, CDR2 SYDVKM. The CDR3 spans 13 residues. The CDR3, as DNA: TGTGCCAGCAGTTTAGTAGGGGGCCACGAGCAGTACTTC. Translated, it gives CASSLVGGHEQYF.

The chain combines TRBV10-3 with TRBJ2-3, with 8 bases lining up with TRBD2. CDR3 length: 16 amino acids. V shed 6 bases and J 0 bases; nucleotides not matched to a gene: 8. From germline, CDR1 is ENHRY and CDR2 SYGVKD. The CDR3 here is CAISPRAGGSTDTQYF. For the CDR3, the DNA is TGTGCCATCAGCCCCAGGGCGGGGGGAAGCACAGATACGCAGTATTTT.

This clone was detected a few times. The chain recombines TRBV10-3 with TRBJ1-6; D is ambiguous. Trimming pared 3 bases from V and 7 bases from J, leaving 13 bases between. Germline lookup yields CDR1 ENHRY and CDR2 SYGVKD. The CDR3 extends over 15 amino acids. The CDR3 spells CAISDSERANSPLHF. The CDR3 coding sequence is TGTGCCATCAGTGACTCGGAGAGGGCCAATTCACCCCTCCACTTT.

The chain couples TRBV5-5 to TRBJ1-5; 8 bases agree with TRBD1. Germline V CDR1 and CDR2: SGHKS, YYEKEE (reference sequence). V was pared by 0 bases and J by 7 bases, with 6 bases of the junction left unmatched. The CDR3 covers 15 residues. The CDR3 DNA follows: TGTGCCAGCAGCTTGGAATGGACAGGGCGGCAGCCCCAGCATTTT. Encoded protein: CASSLEWTGRQPQHF.

The rearrangement links TRBV28 to TRBJ1-1, with D hard to call. Trimming shortened V by 6 bases and J by 4 bases, and 9 bases separated the two germline ends. This CDR3 contains 12 residues. CDR1 MDHEN and CDR2 SYDVKM come from the germline V gene. CDR3 loop: CASRALSTEAFF. As DNA, the CDR3 is TGTGCCAGCAGAGCCTTGAGCACTGAAGCTTTCTTT.

This clone came up a few times. The chain joins TRBV30 to TRBJ1-1; no definite D call. V lost 3 bases to trimming and J lost 4 bases, with 15 bases between them. Germline V CDR1 and CDR2: GTSNPN, SVGIG (reference sequence). The CDR3 covers 14 residues. The CDR3 sequence is CAWSLSGMGTEAFF. The CDR3 bases are TGTGCCTGGAGCCTCAGCGGAATGGGCACTGAAGCTTTCTTT.

The V gene is TRBV5-1, the J gene TRBJ1-1; D uncertain. CDR3 length: 15 amino acids. Trimming shortened V by 2 bases and J by 10 bases, and 21 bases separated the two germline ends. Germline V CDR1 and CDR2: SGHRS, YFSETQ. The CDR3: CASSLDVGVNTLAFF. CDR3 in DNA: TGCGCCAGCAGCTTAGACGTGGGAGTTAATACATTAGCTTTCTTT.